This TCR beta chain was identified during a study of shared clonotypes between healthy human individuals. Study as a whole: A couple of female and three male donors aged 18 to 49 were enrolled.

Donors were healthy HIV-negative adults without recent acute infections or vaccinations. Several immunoSEQ 96-well plates shared each subset's DNA, each plate a replicate. Sequencing was performed with immunoSEQ multiplex PCR; in TCRdb, only in-frame clones are kept and a portion is missing. The profile shows fewer than 2.5 million clones, 93% of them singletons. The material sequenced was naive CD4+ T cells from PBMCs. Stated subset: CD45RA+ positively selected. This receptor was obtained from a man between 18 and 29 years old in good health. Some clones in this sample may be carry-over from other donors' samples.

The CDR3 spells CASSFRQQNTEAFF. In DNA form, the CDR3 reads TGTGCCAGCAGCTTTCGCCAGCAGAACACTGAAGCTTTCTTT. V is TRBV7-9 and J is TRBJ1-1, with D unclear. With 3 bases removed from V and 1 base from J, the gap between germline ends came to 9 bases. CDR3 length equals 14 residues. Germline V CDR1 and CDR2: SEHNR, FQNEAQ (reference sequence).